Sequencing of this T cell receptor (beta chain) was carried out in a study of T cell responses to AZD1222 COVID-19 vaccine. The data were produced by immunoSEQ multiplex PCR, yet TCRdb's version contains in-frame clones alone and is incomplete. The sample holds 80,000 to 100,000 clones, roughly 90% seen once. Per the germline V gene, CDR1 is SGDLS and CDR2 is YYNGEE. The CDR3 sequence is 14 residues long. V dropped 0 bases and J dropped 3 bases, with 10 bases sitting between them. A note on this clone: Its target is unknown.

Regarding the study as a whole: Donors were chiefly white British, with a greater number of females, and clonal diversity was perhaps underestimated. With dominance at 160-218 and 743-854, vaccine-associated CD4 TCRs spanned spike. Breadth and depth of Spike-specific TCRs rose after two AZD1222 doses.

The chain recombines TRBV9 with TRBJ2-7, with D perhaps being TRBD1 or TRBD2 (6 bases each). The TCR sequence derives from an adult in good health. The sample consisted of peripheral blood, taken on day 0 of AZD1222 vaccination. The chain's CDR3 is CASSVEQGGYEQYF. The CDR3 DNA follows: TGTGCCAGCAGCGTAGAACAGGGAGGCTACGAGCAGTACTTC.